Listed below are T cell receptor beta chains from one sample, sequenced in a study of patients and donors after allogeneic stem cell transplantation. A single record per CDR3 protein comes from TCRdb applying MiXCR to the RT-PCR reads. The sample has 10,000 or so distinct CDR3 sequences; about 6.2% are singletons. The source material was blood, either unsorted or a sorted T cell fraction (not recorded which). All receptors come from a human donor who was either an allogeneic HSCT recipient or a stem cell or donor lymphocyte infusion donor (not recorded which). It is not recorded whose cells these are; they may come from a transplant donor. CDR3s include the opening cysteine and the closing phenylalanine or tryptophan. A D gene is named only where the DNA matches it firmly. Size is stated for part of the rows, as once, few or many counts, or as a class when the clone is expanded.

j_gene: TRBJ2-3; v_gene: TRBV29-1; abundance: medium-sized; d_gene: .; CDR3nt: TGCAGCGTTGTGGGCACCGTCCTGGGTACGCAGTATTTT; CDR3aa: CSVVGTVLGTQYF
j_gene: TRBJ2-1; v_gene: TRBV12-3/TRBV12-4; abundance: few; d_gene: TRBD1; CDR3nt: TGTGCCAGCAGCCACACTCTGACAGGGCATAGCTCCTACAATGAGCAGTTCTTC; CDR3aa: CASSHTLTGHSSYNEQFF
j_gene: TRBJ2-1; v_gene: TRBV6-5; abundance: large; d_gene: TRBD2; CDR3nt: TGTGCCAGCAGTCCTTCAGCCGGGACTAGCGGGGTTGAGCAGTTCTTC; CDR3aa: CASSPSAGTSGVEQFF
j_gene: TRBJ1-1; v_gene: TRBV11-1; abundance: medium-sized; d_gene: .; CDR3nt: TGTGCCAGCAGCTTAGTGAGAACTGAAGCTTTCTTT; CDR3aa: CASSLVRTEAFF
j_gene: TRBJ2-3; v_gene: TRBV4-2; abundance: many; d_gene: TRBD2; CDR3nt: TGTGCCAGCAGCCAAAGTGGGACTAGCGGGAGTCCGCTCACAGATACGCAGTATTTT; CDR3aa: CASSQSGTSGSPLTDTQYF
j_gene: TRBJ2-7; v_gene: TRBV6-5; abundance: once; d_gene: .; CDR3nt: TGTGCCAGCAGTTACTCGGTTAACAGGGGAGGTTACGAGCAGTACTTC; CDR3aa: CASSYSVNRGGYEQYF
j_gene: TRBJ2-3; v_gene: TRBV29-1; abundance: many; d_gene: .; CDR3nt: TGCAGCGTTGAAGGCCTGGGGGGAGCTGTGACAGATACGCAGTATTTT; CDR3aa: CSVEGLGGAVTDTQYF
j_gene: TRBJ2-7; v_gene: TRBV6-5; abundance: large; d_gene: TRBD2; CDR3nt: TGTGCCAGCAGTTACTCAGGCGGGAGCTACGAGCAGTACTTC; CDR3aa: CASSYSGGSYEQYF
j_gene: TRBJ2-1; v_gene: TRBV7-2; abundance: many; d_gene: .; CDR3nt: TGTGCCAGCAGCTTATACCTACAGGGCTACAATGAGCAGTTCTTC; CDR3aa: CASSLYLQGYNEQFF
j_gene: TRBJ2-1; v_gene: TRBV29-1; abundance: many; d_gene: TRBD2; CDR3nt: TGCAGCGTTCGCGGGAGCTCCTACAATGAGCAGTTCTTC; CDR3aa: CSVRGSSYNEQFF
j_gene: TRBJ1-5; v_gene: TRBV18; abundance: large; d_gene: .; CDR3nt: TGTGCCAGCTCACCGGGCCAGGGCATCAATCAGCCCCAGCATTTT; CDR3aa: CASSPGQGINQPQHF
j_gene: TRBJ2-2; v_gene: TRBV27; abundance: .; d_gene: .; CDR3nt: TGTGCCAGCAGTGCGAGAGGGCTGAACACCGGGGAGCAGTTTTTT; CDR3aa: CASSARGLNTGEQFF
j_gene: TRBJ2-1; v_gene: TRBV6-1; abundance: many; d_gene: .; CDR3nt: TGTGCCAGCAGTCCTAGGTTTACCGATGAGCAGTTCTTC; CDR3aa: CASSPRFTDEQFF
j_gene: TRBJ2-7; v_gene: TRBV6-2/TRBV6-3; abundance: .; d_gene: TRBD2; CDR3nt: TGTGCCAACAGTCGGACTAGCTACGAGCAGTACTTC; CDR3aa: CANSRTSYEQYF
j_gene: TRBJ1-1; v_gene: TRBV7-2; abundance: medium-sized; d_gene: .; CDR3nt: TGTGCCAGCAGCTTGGCAGGGAACACTGAAGCTTTCTTT; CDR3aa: CASSLAGNTEAFF
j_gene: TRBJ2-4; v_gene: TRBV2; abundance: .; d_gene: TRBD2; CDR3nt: TGTGCCAGCAGTGAAATCACTAGCGGGAGTCGAGACATTCAGTACTTC; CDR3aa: CASSEITSGSRDIQYF
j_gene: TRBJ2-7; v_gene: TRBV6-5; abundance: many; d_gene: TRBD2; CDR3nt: TGTGCCAGCAGCGGGACTAGCGGGAGCTACGAGCAGTACTTC; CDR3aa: CASSGTSGSYEQYF
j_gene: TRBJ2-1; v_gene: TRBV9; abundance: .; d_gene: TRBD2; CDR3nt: TGTGCCAGCAGCGTAGCTCCAGTACTAGCGACCCCCTGGAATGAGCAGTTCTTC; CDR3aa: CASSVAPVLATPWNEQFF
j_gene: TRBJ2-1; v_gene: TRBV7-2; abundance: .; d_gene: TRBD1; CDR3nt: TGTGCCAGCAGCGCTGGACAGGAAAACTACAATGAGCAGTTCTTC; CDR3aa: CASSAGQENYNEQFF
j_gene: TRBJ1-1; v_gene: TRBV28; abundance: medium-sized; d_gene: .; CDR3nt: TGTGCCAGCAGTTTTCAGGGGAGGAACACTGAAGCTTTCTTT; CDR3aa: CASSFQGRNTEAFF
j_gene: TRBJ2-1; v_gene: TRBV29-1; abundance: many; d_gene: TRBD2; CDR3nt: TGCAGCACAACGGGGATTAGCGGGTTCAATGAGCAGTTCTTC; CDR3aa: CSTTGISGFNEQFF
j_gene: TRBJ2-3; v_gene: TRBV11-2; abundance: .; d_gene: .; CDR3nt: TGTGCCAGCAGCCCAAGTGGGACGGCGCTATATACGCAGTATTTT; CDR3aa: CASSPSGTALYTQYF
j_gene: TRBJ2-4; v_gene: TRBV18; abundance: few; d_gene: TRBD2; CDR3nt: TGTGCCAGCTCACCACGGACTAGCGGGTTGAGTGAGAGGGGAAACATTCAGTACTTC; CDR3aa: CASSPRTSGLSERGNIQYF
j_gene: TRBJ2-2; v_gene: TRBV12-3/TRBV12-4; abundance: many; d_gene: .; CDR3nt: TGTGCCAGCAGTTTAGACAGCGGGTTAGGGGAGCTGTTTTTT; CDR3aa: CASSLDSGLGELFF
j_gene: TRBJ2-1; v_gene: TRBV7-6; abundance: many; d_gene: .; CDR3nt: TGTGCCAGCGGGGTGGCGAGCTCCTACAATGAGCAGTTCTTC; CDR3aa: CASGVASSYNEQFF